The 7 T cell receptor beta chains listed next were all sequenced from one sample in a study of blood T cell repertoires in COVID-19. Using immunoSEQ multiplex PCR, the repertoire was profiled, and TCRdb retains in-frame clones only, with some absent. The sample holds about 390,000 clones, 87% seen once. Input material: peripheral blood. The receptors come from a woman in her sixties with COVID-19, enrolled during active disease.

V is TRBV5-5 and J is TRBJ1-5, with D maybe TRBD1 (6 bases). The CDR3 length is 15 residues. Germline assignment: CDR1 SGHKS and CDR2 YYEKEE (reference sequence). The V gene lost 4 bases and the J gene lost 6 bases, with 17 bases spanning the gap. The chain's CDR3 is CASSPGTFWTQPQHF. The CDR3 DNA follows: TGTGCCAGCAGCCCCGGGACATTCTGGACTCAGCCCCAGCATTTT.

The genes are TRBV6-5 and TRBJ1-1; D is uncertain. Trimming removed 0 bases from V and 0 bases from J, with 11 bases in between. Germline loops: CDR1 MNHEY, CDR2 SVGAGI. This CDR3 contains 16 residues. The CDR3 protein is CASSYSRSSMNTEAFF. The CDR3 DNA reads as TGTGCCAGCAGTTACTCGCGGTCGTCTATGAACACTGAAGCTTTCTTT.

The gene calls are TRBV18 and TRBJ1-2, with D possibly TRBD1 on 6 matching bases. The CDR3 is 15 amino acids. V lost 1 base to trimming and J lost 3 bases, with 12 bases between them. Germline assignment: CDR1 KGHSH and CDR2 LQKENI. The CDR3 coding sequence is TGTGCCAGCTCACCACGTCGGGCAGGGGACTATGGCTACACCTTC. Its protein is CASSPRRAGDYGYTF.

The chain is built from TRBV7-2 and TRBJ2-2, with D tentatively TRBD2 (6 bases). Germline loops: CDR1 SGHTA, CDR2 FQGNSA. V lost 3 bases to trimming and J lost 6 bases, with 11 bases between them. The CDR3 runs 14 residues. The CDR3: CASSLFSGAGELFF. The CDR3 DNA reads as TGTGCCAGCAGCTTGTTTAGCGGCGCCGGGGAGCTGTTTTTT.

A single count supports this clone. The chain carries TRBV3-1 (or the pseudogene TRBV3-2) and TRBJ2-7, with D tentatively TRBD1 (5 bases). CDR1 and CDR2 from the germline V gene are LGHDT and YNNKEL (reference sequence). The CDR3 loop spans 16 amino acids. V lost 5 bases and J lost 7, with 24 bases in between. In nucleotides, the CDR3 is TGTGCCAGCAGCGACCGGACAAAGTCGGGCACATCTGAGCAGTACTTC. Its protein product is CASSDRTKSGTSEQYF.

This sequence joins TRBV11-1 and TRBJ2-7, with TRBD1 identical over 8 bases. This CDR3 contains 15 residues. Germline V gives CDR1 SGHAT, CDR2 FQDESV (reference sequence). Losses at the gene ends were 5 bases for V and 1 base for J; bases not matched to a gene: 7. The CDR3 spells CASSPGQVPSYEQYF. The CDR3 region has the DNA TGTGCCAGCAGCCCGGGACAGGTTCCATCCTACGAGCAGTACTTC.

The CDR3 DNA reads as TGTGCCAGCTCTACCACCGGGTCCGGTGAGCAGTTCTTC. It encodes CASSTTGSGEQFF. The chain uses TRBV18 and TRBJ2-1; no definite D call. The V and J ends lost 6 bases and 9 bases respectively, with 15 bases between them. Germline CDR1 KGHSH, CDR2 LQKENI. This CDR3 is 13 amino acids long.